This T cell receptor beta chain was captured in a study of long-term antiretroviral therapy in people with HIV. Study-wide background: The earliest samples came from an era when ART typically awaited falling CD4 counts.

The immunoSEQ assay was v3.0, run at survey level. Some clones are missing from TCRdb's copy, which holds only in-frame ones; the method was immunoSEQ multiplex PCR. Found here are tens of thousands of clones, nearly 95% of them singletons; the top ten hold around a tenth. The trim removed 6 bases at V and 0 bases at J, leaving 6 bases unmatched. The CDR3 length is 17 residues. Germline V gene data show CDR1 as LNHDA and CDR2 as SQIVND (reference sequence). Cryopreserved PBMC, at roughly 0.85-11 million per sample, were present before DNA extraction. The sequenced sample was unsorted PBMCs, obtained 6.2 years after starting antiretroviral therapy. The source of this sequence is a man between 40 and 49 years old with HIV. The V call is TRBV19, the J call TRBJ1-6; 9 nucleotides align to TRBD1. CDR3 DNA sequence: TGTGCCAGTAGCTTCGGGACAGGGAGCTCCTATAATTCACCCCTCCACTTT. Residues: CASSFGTGSSYNSPLHF.